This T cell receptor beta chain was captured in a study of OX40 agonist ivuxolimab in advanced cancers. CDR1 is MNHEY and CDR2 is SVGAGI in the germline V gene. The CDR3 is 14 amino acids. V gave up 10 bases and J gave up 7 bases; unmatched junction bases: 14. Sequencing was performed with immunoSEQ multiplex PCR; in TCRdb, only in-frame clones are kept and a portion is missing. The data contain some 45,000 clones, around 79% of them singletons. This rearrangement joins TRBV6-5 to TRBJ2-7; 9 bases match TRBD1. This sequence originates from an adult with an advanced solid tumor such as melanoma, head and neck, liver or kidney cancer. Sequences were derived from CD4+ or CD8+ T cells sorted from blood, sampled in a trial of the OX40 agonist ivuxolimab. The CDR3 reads CAIRTGATSREQYF. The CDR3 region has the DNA TGTGCCATCCGGACAGGGGCCACCTCTCGAGAGCAGTACTTC.